This T cell receptor beta chain came from a study of identifying expanded T cells in peripheral blood. The study, taken as a whole, reports: Differentially abundant clones: about 1.2 between replicates, about 15 at around 14 days, less than 20 at four. Variance in clone template counts between two-week samples significantly increased with total template count across all healthy donors.

Details on this clone: Its antigen is not identified.

During the collection period, no donor immune events like infections were recorded. Germline V gene data show CDR1 as KGHSH and CDR2 as LQKENI. This CDR3 region has 13 residues. The germline V and J ends were trimmed by 4 bases and 3 bases, with 10 bases remaining between them. TCRdb keeps only in-frame clones here, not all; method: immunoSEQ multiplex PCR. The sample has 90,000 to 100,000 clones; roughly 86% are singletons. The V call is TRBV18, the J call TRBJ2-7, with D tentatively TRBD2 (6 bases). The receptor was isolated from a person aged 18 to 75 in good health. Sample: blood. The CDR3 reads CASSQAGIYEQYF. The CDR3 region has the DNA TGTGCCAGCTCACAAGCGGGCATCTACGAGCAGTACTTC. The full variable domain, rest sourced from reference TRBV18 and TRBJ2-7, is NAGVMQNPRHLVRRRGQEARLRCSPMKGHSHVYWYRQLPEEGLKFMVYLQKENIIDESGMPKERFSAEFPKEGPSILRIQQVVRGDSAAYFCASSQAGIYEQYFGPGTRLTVT.